A selection of T cell receptor beta chains follows, all from one sample in a study of PD-L1 blockade in urothelial cancer. The protocol was immunoSEQ multiplex PCR, while the TCRdb copy is restricted to in-frame clones and leaves out a portion. Found here are roughly 56,000 clones, 82% of them singletons; the top ten hold roughly 4.5%. This specimen was PBMCs, taken around atezolizumab (anti-PD-L1) treatment. The receptors stem from an older man with urothelial cancer. Both conserved end residues are part of each CDR3. D genes are given only for firm matches. The size of a clone is reported for some rows only, either as once, few or many, or as a class for expanded clones.

NA	TRBV19	NA	TRBJ1-1	CASSMDKENTEAFF	TGTGCCAGTAGTATGGACAAAGAGAACACTGAAGCTTTCTTT
few	TRBV2	TRBD1	TRBJ2-7	CASSPWGTGVHEQYF	TGTGCCAGCAGTCCGTGGGGGACAGGGGTTCACGAGCAGTACTTC
NA	TRBV28	NA	TRBJ2-7	CASSLRGNEQYF	TGTGCCAGCAGTTTAAGGGGGAACGAGCAGTACTTC
NA	TRBV7-9	TRBD1	TRBJ2-7	CASSLLGQGAEEQYF	TGTGCCAGCAGCTTATTGGGACAGGGGGCGGAAGAGCAGTACTTC
once	TRBV19	NA	TRBJ2-2	CASSIQGLAGELFF	TGTGCCAGTAGTATTCAAGGACTTGCCGGGGAGCTGTTTTTT
NA	TRBV27	NA	TRBJ2-7	CASSLSGRHPPYEQYF	TGTGCCAGCAGTTTATCAGGGAGGCACCCACCCTACGAGCAGTACTTC
NA	TRBV19	NA	TRBJ1-1	CASNILNPRAEAFF	TGTGCCAGTAATATCCTTAATCCGAGGGCTGAAGCTTTCTTT
NA	TRBV5-3	NA	TRBJ1-1	CARSLTGNTEAFF	TGTGCCAGAAGCTTGACAGGGAACACTGAAGCTTTCTTT
few	TRBV6-6	TRBD1	TRBJ1-2	CASSYDLDRGSGYTF	TGTGCCAGCAGTTACGACCTTGACAGGGGGTCTGGCTACACCTTC
NA	TRBV11-2	TRBD2	TRBJ2-3	CASSPFGAVAGASLTQYF	TGTGCCAGCAGCCCATTTGGCGCAGTAGCGGGAGCGAGCCTTACGCAGTATTTT
NA	TRBV29-1	TRBD1	TRBJ1-1	CSAETGAGTEAFF	TGCAGCGCCGAGACAGGGGCAGGGACTGAAGCTTTCTTT
NA	TRBV11-2	TRBD1	TRBJ1-5	CASSPDRVTQPQHF	TGTGCCAGCAGCCCGGACAGGGTAACTCAGCCCCAGCATTTT
NA	TRBV18	NA	TRBJ1-1	CASSPPSGNTEAFF	TGTGCCAGCTCACCACCTTCGGGTAACACTGAAGCTTTCTTT
NA	TRBV6-6	NA	TRBJ2-2	CASSYPGQDTGELFF	TGTGCCAGCAGTTATCCCGGACAAGACACCGGGGAGCTGTTTTTT
once	TRBV6-1	TRBD1	TRBJ1-2	CASSESGTGGSNYGYTF	TGTGCCAGCAGTGAATCCGGGACAGGGGGCAGTAACTATGGCTACACCTTC
few	TRBV12-5	NA	TRBJ2-1	CASVPGQAYNEQFF	TGTGCTAGTGTCCCGGGACAAGCATACAATGAGCAGTTCTTC
once	TRBV10-3	NA	TRBJ2-1	CAISSSSGRGSDEQFF	TGTGCCATCAGCTCAAGTTCGGGTAGGGGGAGCGATGAGCAGTTCTTC
NA	TRBV21-1	NA	TRBJ2-2	CASSKGLLAGDRGELFF	TGTGCCAGCAGCAAAGGTCTGCTAGCGGGAGATCGCGGGGAGCTGTTTTTT
once	TRBV5-1	NA	TRBJ2-6	CASSPGNPGANVLTF	TGCGCCAGCAGCCCCGGGAACCCCGGGGCCAACGTCCTGACTTTC
NA	TRBV10-3	TRBD2	TRBJ2-3	CAISESSSGRGTDTQYF	TGTGCCATCAGTGAGTCGAGTAGCGGGAGAGGGACAGATACGCAGTATTTT
NA	TRBV5-5	NA	TRBJ2-3	CASSSNVAQTDTQYF	TGTGCCAGCAGCTCGAACGTGGCACAAACAGATACGCAGTATTTT
NA	TRBV9	NA	TRBJ2-5	CASSVGTRTVKETQYF	TGTGCCAGCAGCGTAGGAACCCGGACAGTTAAAGAGACCCAGTACTTC
NA	TRBV18	NA	TRBJ2-5	CASSPGRLETQYF	TGTGCCAGCTCACCGGGGAGGTTGGAGACCCAGTACTTC
once	TRBV5-5	TRBD1	TRBJ2-7	CASSLVGGQILSYEQYF	TGTGCCAGCAGCTTGGTTGGGGGACAGATACTTTCCTACGAGCAGTACTTC
NA	TRBV30	NA	TRBJ2-7	CAWRGWTTQRPGGEREQYF	TGTGCCTGGAGGGGGTGGACTACCCAACGTCCCGGCGGGGAAAGAGAGCAGTACTTC
NA	TRBV2	NA	TRBJ2-7	CASSGNSGLSYEQYF	TGTGCCAGCAGTGGGAATAGCGGTCTCTCCTACGAGCAGTACTTC
NA	TRBV6-8	NA	TRBJ1-5	CASSYLDSPHGQPQHF	TGTGCCAGCAGTTACTTGGACAGCCCCCACGGGCAGCCCCAGCATTTT
NA	TRBV7-9	NA	TRBJ1-4	CASSSQTGYDEKLFF	TGTGCCAGCAGTTCTCAGACGGGGTACGATGAAAAACTGTTTTTT